The 29 T cell receptor beta chains in this list originate from one sample, sequenced in a study of cytomegalovirus exposure and HLA in healthy donors. PCR used 60 Vbeta primers and 13 Jbeta primers. Generated by immunoSEQ multiplex PCR, the TCRdb table keeps only in-frame clones and is missing some. The sample carries about 120,000 clones, 82% recorded once. Sequencing input: PBMCs. The receptors shown here come from a male donor in good health and CMV-seropositive.

This clone was found once. The chain uses TRBV15 and TRBJ1-5, with D uncertain. The V end was cut by 0 bases, the J end by 0 bases, with 12 bases between. The CDR3 extends over 17 amino acids. In germline, CDR1 is LNHNV, CDR2 YYDKDF (reference sequence). CDR3 nucleotides: TGTGCCACCAGCAGAGATTTTGACCACTATAGCAATCAGCCCCAGCATTTT. It is translated as CATSRDFDHYSNQPQHF.

This clone has only a few counts. The chain has TRBV27 and TRBJ2-1; TRBD2 is a possible D gene (5 bases). CDR1 is MNHEY and CDR2 is SMNVEV in the germline V gene (reference sequence). This CDR3 is built from 15 residues. Trimming took 9 bases from V and 2 from J, leaving 17 bases between them. CDR3 bases: TGTGCCAGTAATAGGGCGGGTGGAGCCTACAATGAGCAGTTCTTC. Its protein product is CASNRAGGAYNEQFF.

This clone is a singleton in its sample. The V call is TRBV27, the J call TRBJ2-5; TRBD2 matches at 12 bases. CDR1 is MNHEY and CDR2 is SMNVEV in the germline V gene (reference sequence). CDR3 length: 15 amino acids. V lost 2 bases and J lost 4; bases outside the gene matches: 2. CDR3 bases: TGTGCCAGCAGTTTAGGACTAGCGGGAAGAGAGACCCAGTACTTC. Its protein is CASSLGLAGRETQYF.

This chain joins TRBV27 and TRBJ1-2; D is unclear. Trimming took off 6 bases at V and 0 bases at J, with 20 bases between the two ends. CDR3 length equals 17 residues. The germline V gene has CDR1 MNHEY and CDR2 SMNVEV (reference sequence). Here the CDR3 DNA reads TGTGCCAGCAGATCATTAGGACTCCACGCTTCTAACTATGGCTACACCTTC. Amino acid sequence: CASRSLGLHASNYGYTF.

CDR3 coding DNA: TGTGCCATCAGTGAGAAAAGTGGAGGGACTAATGAAAAACTGTTTTTT. Translating gives CAISEKSGGTNEKLFF. The V and J genes are TRBV10-3 and TRBJ1-4; D is undetermined. V shed 2 bases and J shed 2 bases, with 12 bases lying between them. The germline CDR1 and CDR2 sequences are ENHRY and SYGVKD. This CDR3 comprises 16 residues.

The CDR3 protein is CASSSLGGGYGYTF. CDR3 sequence (DNA): TGTGCCAGCAGCTCCTTGGGGGGGGGCTATGGCTACACCTTC. The chain carries TRBV11-2 and TRBJ1-2; tentative D call: TRBD1 (5 bases). Per the germline V gene, CDR1 is SGHAT and CDR2 is FQNNGV. CDR3 length equals 14 residues. Between the trimmed V and J ends, which lost 4 bases and 4 bases, there was a span of 13 bases.

The chain links TRBV27 to TRBJ2-2; D might be TRBD1 (5 bases). The CDR3 is 17 residues long. V was trimmed by 8 bases and J by 2 bases, leaving 21 bases between them. CDR1 and CDR2 from the germline V gene are MNHEY and SMNVEV (reference sequence). This CDR3 reads CASRSRRESRNTGELFF. In nucleotides, the CDR3 is TGTGCCAGCCGCTCGCGCAGGGAAAGCCGAAACACCGGGGAGCTGTTTTTT.

This clone came up once. The chain employs TRBV5-8 and TRBJ2-5, with TRBD1 as a possible D gene (5 bases). CDR3 size: 16 residues. Germline V gene sequence: CDR1 SGHTS, CDR2 YDEGEE. With 1 base removed from V and 0 bases from J, the gap between germline ends came to 13 bases. The CDR3 nucleotides are TGTGCCAGCAGCTTGCGAAGGGGCCGGTACCAAGAGACCCAGTACTTC. It yields the protein CASSLRRGRYQETQYF.

This chain uses TRBV10-3 with TRBJ1-1; D not resolved. The CDR3 covers 12 residues. Germline lookup yields CDR1 ENHRY and CDR2 SYGVKD. Trimming took 4 bases from V and 5 from J, leaving 8 bases between them. The DNA for the CDR3 is TGTGCCATCAGTGGGCGGGAAACTGAAGCTTTCTTT. This encodes CAISGRETEAFF.

The gene calls are TRBV28 and TRBJ1-3; D remains ambiguous. Germline assignment: CDR1 MDHEN and CDR2 SYDVKM. V lost 6 bases, J lost 0 bases, and 3 bases lay in between. The CDR3 covers 12 residues. CDR3 region: CASSHSGNTIYF. In DNA form, the CDR3 reads TGTGCCAGCAGCCACTCTGGAAACACCATATATTTT.

The CDR3 nucleotides read TGCGCCAGCAGCCAATTTCCGGGACTAGAGCAGTTCTTC. This encodes CASSQFPGLEQFF. This chain uses TRBV4-3 with TRBJ2-1; 7 bases fit TRBD2. Germline CDR1 reads LGHNA; CDR2 reads YSLEER. The CDR3 extends over 13 amino acids. With 2 bases clipped from V and 10 bases from J, the junction kept 5 bases outside the gene matches.

The chain recombines TRBV7-8 with TRBJ1-2, with 11 bases lining up with TRBD1. The CDR3 extends over 16 amino acids. The J segment lost 7 bases and the V segment lost 1 base, leaving 8 bases of the junction unmatched. Germline V gene sequence: CDR1 SGHVS, CDR2 FQNEAQ. The CDR3: CASSLVGTGGEGGYTF. The CDR3 DNA sequence: TGTGCCAGCAGCTTAGTGGGGACAGGGGGTGAGGGTGGCTACACCTTC.

The chain employs TRBV6-5 and TRBJ2-5; a possible D gene is TRBD2 (6 bases). The CDR3 loop spans 14 amino acids. The V gene lost 7 bases and the J gene lost 5 bases, with 17 bases spanning the gap. CDR1 MNHEY and CDR2 SVGAGI come from the germline V gene. Written as DNA, the CDR3 is TGTGCCAGCACCAACGGGATCGGAGGGGAGACCCAGTACTTC. This translates into CASTNGIGGETQYF.

The chain links TRBV5-1 to TRBJ1-4; 9 bases agree with TRBD1. J lost 5 bases, V lost 4 bases, and 6 bases had no gene match. The CDR3 loop spans 15 amino acids. Germline CDR1 is SGHRS and CDR2 is YFSETQ. CDR3 sequence: CASSVQGAGNEKLFF. The DNA of the CDR3 is TGCGCCAGCAGCGTACAGGGGGCGGGAAATGAAAAACTGTTTTTT.

V is TRBV7-2 and J is TRBJ2-2, with 11 bases fitting TRBD2. The V and J ends lost 5 bases and 7 bases, in that order; junction bases with no gene match: 9. The CDR3 extends over 16 amino acids. The V gene's germline CDR1 is SGHTA and CDR2 FQGNSA. The CDR3 region is CASSLRPTSGNGELFF. CDR3 nucleotide sequence: TGTGCCAGCAGCCTCCGTCCGACTAGCGGGAACGGGGAGCTGTTTTTT.

The V call is TRBV18, the J call TRBJ1-2; 8 bases fit TRBD1. V was clipped by 7 bases and J by 3 bases; unmatched bases: 10. The CDR3 loop spans 15 amino acids. The V gene's germline CDR1 is KGHSH and CDR2 LQKENI. The CDR3 region has the DNA TGTGCCAGCTTCCAGCTTTCAGGGGGCGACTATGGCTACACCTTC. It codes for CASFQLSGGDYGYTF.

The V call is TRBV9, the J call TRBJ2-1; TRBD1 agrees at 7 bases. V shed 4 bases and J 9 bases; nucleotides not matched to a gene: 4. CDR3 length: 12 residues. Germline lookup yields CDR1 SGDLS and CDR2 YYNGEE. DNA of the CDR3: TGTGCCAGCAGCCTACAGGGGAGTGAGCAGTTCTTC. It codes for CASSLQGSEQFF.

This clone was detected a few times. V gene TRBV6-4 combines with J gene TRBJ2-2, with 8 bases lining up with TRBD2. Looked up from germline, CDR1 is MRHNA and CDR2 is SNTAGT. The CDR3 spans 13 residues. V was pared by 5 bases and J by 5 bases, with 1 base of the junction left unmatched. In nucleotides, the CDR3 is TGTGCCAGCAGTCCTAGCGGGACCGGGGAGCTGTTTTTT. It is translated as CASSPSGTGELFF.

The rearrangement joins TRBV18 to TRBJ2-5; tentatively, D is TRBD2 (5 bases). This CDR3 spans 17 amino acids. Germline CDR1 reads KGHSH; CDR2 reads LQKENI. Trimming cost V 0 bases and J 3 bases, with 17 bases left between them. The CDR3 DNA follows: TGTGCCAGCTCACCACCGGAGTTGGACTGGGCGAAAGAGACCCAGTACTTC. This sequence encodes CASSPPELDWAKETQYF.

V is TRBV7-2 and J is TRBJ1-1, with 9 bases identical to TRBD1. Germline V gene sequence: CDR1 SGHTA, CDR2 FQGNSA. The CDR3 runs to 16 residues. V shed 5 bases, J shed 2 bases, and the junction held 9 bases outside the gene matches. As DNA, the CDR3 is TGTGCCAGCAGCCAGCGGGACAGGGTGACAAACACTGAAGCTTTCTTT. It translates to CASSQRDRVTNTEAFF.

The chain uses TRBV6-4 and TRBJ2-3; TRBD1 might be the D (5 bases). CDR1 is MRHNA and CDR2 is SNTAGT in the germline V gene. CDR3 size: 16 residues. The V end was cut by 6 bases, the J end by 2 bases, with 18 bases between. The CDR3 spells CASSQTELSHTDTQYF. CDR3 nucleotides: TGTGCCAGCAGCCAGACAGAACTATCTCACACAGATACGCAGTATTTT.

This chain joins TRBV27 and TRBJ1-3; D uncertain. Germline loops: CDR1 MNHEY, CDR2 SMNVEV (reference sequence). This CDR3 contains 15 residues. Between the trimmed V and J ends, which lost 6 bases and 6 bases, there was a span of 18 bases. CDR3 nucleotides: TGTGCCAGCAGGGGAGGGCCAGCAAACCAAAACACCATATATTTT. This codes for CASRGGPANQNTIYF.

V gene TRBV5-1 combines with J gene TRBJ2-1; 10 nucleotides align to TRBD2. V trimming: 0 bases; J trimming: 4 bases; junction bases outside the gene matches: 13. The CDR3 is made up of 19 amino acids. Per germline, CDR1 SGHRS and CDR2 YFSETQ. The CDR3 reads CASSLAGSAGGGVYNEQFF. The CDR3 region has the DNA TGCGCCAGCAGCTTGGCCGGGTCAGCGGGAGGGGGTGTATACAATGAGCAGTTCTTC. The variable domain in full, with the rest retrieved from reference TRBV5-1 and TRBJ2-1, is KAGVTQTPRYLIKTRGQQVTLSCSPISGHRSVSWYQQTPGQGLQFLFEYFSETQRNKGNFPGRFSGRQFSNSRSEMNVSTLELGDSALYLCASSLAGSAGGGVYNEQFFGPGTRLTVL.

This rearrangement joins TRBV7-3 to TRBJ1-1; D is possibly TRBD1 (6 bases). V lost 5 bases and J lost 2, with 15 bases in between. Germline assignment: CDR1 SGHTA and CDR2 FQGTGA. The CDR3 has 15 amino acids. CDR3 in amino acids: CASSPGGTINTEAFF. The CDR3 DNA follows: TGTGCCAGCAGCCCTGGGGGCACCATAAACACTGAAGCTTTCTTT.

The chain combines TRBV30 with TRBJ2-1, with D possibly TRBD1 on 6 matching bases. The germline V gene encodes CDR1 GTSNPN and CDR2 SVGIG (reference sequence). Trimming cost V 5 bases and J 5 bases, with 13 bases left between them. The CDR3 covers 13 residues. The CDR3 region is CAWGRRTDNEQFF. The CDR3 bases are TGTGCCTGGGGCCGCCGGACAGACAATGAGCAGTTCTTC.

This clone was seen once. The V call is TRBV9, the J call TRBJ2-5; 15 positions match TRBD2. The J call is in doubt because the DNA end fits TRBJ2-7 better. In germline, CDR1 is SGDLS, CDR2 YYNGEE. The CDR3 runs to 15 residues. In DNA, the CDR3 is TGTGCCAGCAGCGGCCAGGGACTAGCGGGAGGCGAGCAGTACTTC. It codes for CASSGQGLAGGEQYF.

The chain combines TRBV7-9 with TRBJ2-1, with 11 bases matching TRBD2. This CDR3 has 15 amino acids. After removal of 2 bases from V and 6 bases from J, the junction contained 3 bases not matched to a gene. The germline V gene encodes CDR1 SEHNR and CDR2 FQNEAQ (reference sequence). The CDR3 loop reads CASSLPSGRSNEQFF. The CDR3 region has the DNA TGTGCCAGCAGCTTACCTAGCGGGAGGTCCAATGAGCAGTTCTTC.

V is TRBV9 and J is TRBJ2-1; D is ambiguous. The CDR3 contains 12 residues. The germline CDR1 and CDR2 sequences are SGDLS and YYNGEE. V was shortened by 0 bases and J by 9 bases, with 7 bases between the two germline ends. The CDR3 reads CASSVGIGEQFF. The CDR3, as DNA: TGTGCCAGCAGCGTAGGCATCGGTGAGCAGTTCTTC. Full variable domain (remainder filled in from reference TRBV9 and TRBJ2-1): DSGVTQTPKHLITATGQRVTLRCSPRSGDLSVYWYQQSLDQGLQFLIQYYNGEERAKGNILERFSAQQFPDLHSELNLSSLELGDSALYFCASSVGIGEQFFGPGTRLTVL.

The chain combines TRBV28 with TRBJ1-4; 9 bases match TRBD1. Losses at the gene ends were 6 bases for V and 6 bases for J; bases not matched to a gene: 5. Per the germline V gene, CDR1 is MDHEN and CDR2 is SYDVKM. The CDR3 has 14 amino acids. CDR3 protein: CASRTGTGYEKLFF. CDR3 nucleotides: TGTGCCAGCAGGACTGGGACAGGGTATGAAAAACTGTTTTTT.